This TCR beta chain derives from a study of cytomegalovirus exposure and HLA in healthy donors (TCRdb year 2017). Broadly, across the study: In an earlier analysis of approximately 640 of the donors, 276 Gb of sequence data and some 120 million unique TCR beta sequences from approximately 180 million T cells were reported. Class I and class II HLA loci were covered by the typing at four-digit resolution. Along with the approximately 700-subject first cohort, a separate validation cohort of over a hundred different subjects was used. An early release that covered fewer than 750 HLA-typed donors contained approximately 300 gigabases of sequencing data and tens of millions of unique TCR sequences. Donor age, sex, ethnicity and CMV serostatus were compiled alongside the repertoire data. Genome-wide SNP genotypes for about 55% of the 666 donors were used in a later genetic analysis, which treated that subset as a discovery cohort. Because of strong linkage in the cohort, roughly five DR-DQ haplotypes were treated as single units for association and clustering. Every repertoire in the discovery cohort had been generated on one and the same sequencing platform. Rather than drawing on any new phenotypic data, the later analysis identified candidate immune exposures from TCR beta sequences and the way those sequences occurred across donors. The study combined high-throughput TCR immunosequencing, statistical association of individual TCRs with disease status, and machine learning to predict cytomegalovirus infection status. An earlier analysis of a few hundred of the donors applied high-throughput TCR beta sequencing to assess whether each TCR beta V gene segment acted as functional or pseudogenic. A later analysis re-analyzed previously published TCR beta repertoires from roughly 630 donors and added high-resolution HLA genotyping to study TCR occurrence patterns. The aim of the study was to test whether cataloging public T cell receptors could identify signatures of past pathogen exposure. The genetic ancestry cluster associated with self-reported Caucasian donors included approximately 85% of the 398 genotyped donors. The number of typed donors differed by locus: about 620-630 for A, B, C, DRB1 and DQB1; about 520 for DQA1; over 600 for DPA1; and 400 to 480 for DPB1. Among a few hundred genotyped donors of the cohort, an average of approximately 240,000 unique TCR beta nucleotide sequences were sequenced per donor, roughly 20% of them non-productive. Using immunosequencing, the study profiled T cell repertoires from 500 to 800 subjects and related those repertoires to cytomegalovirus serostatus.

General findings and caveats noted by the study authors: A later analysis reported that several top co-occurrence clusters appeared linked to parvovirus B19, influenza, CMV and Epstein-Barr virus. Compared with the approximately 670-donor mean, donors in an Asian-associated ancestry cluster had fewer N-insertions in productive TCRs, according to a later genetic analysis. Roughly 15 rarely observed V segments, including chromosome 9 orphons, were excluded from the earlier analysis of just under 600 of the donors because counts were too low. Correlated functional status among segregating V segments might be attributable to linkage disequilibrium, but an unknown experimental factor could not be ruled out. In a later genetic analysis, a missense DCLRE1C variant was associated with V-gene and J-gene trimming of TCR beta chains, and the association was replicated in an independent cohort. The classifier was reported to diagnose cytomegalovirus status with high specificity and sensitivity in both the original and validation cohorts. It was suggested by the authors that the approach could potentially be generalized to other disease states and immunological phenotypes. In this cohort, only TCR beta chains were sequenced, and detectable features were limited by the absence of alpha or paired-chain data. Most TCR sequences were observed very rarely across donors, whereas some public TCRs were present in many individuals. In a later analysis, the rate of TCR association differed among HLA loci, with DRB1 alleles having the most associated TCRs and HLA-C alleles having the fewest. Broadly in line with IMGT annotations, most TCR beta V segments showed up in productive rearrangements about 87% or about 30% of the time in an earlier analysis of around 550 of the donors. The 87-base-pair reads could not distinguish some IMGT-functional V segments, including TRBV6-2 and TRBV6-3, so those segments were excluded. In the study, approximately 160 TCR beta chains were listed as associated with cytomegalovirus. In a later analysis, HLA-associated TCR beta chains showed more clonal expansion and lower generation probabilities than non-associated chains that were equally common. Assigning TCR associations to individual alleles was difficult when HLA alleles, especially DR and DQ, strongly co-occurred. A further reported finding was that TCR beta sequences accurately predicted the HLA-A and HLA-B alleles for most subjects in the first cohort. A later analysis found that most CMV-associated TCR beta chains appeared HLA-restricted, with HLA associations seemingly driven largely by CMV exposure. In vitro tests confirmed that a few of the cytomegalovirus-associated TCR beta chains recognize cytomegalovirus antigens. Immune exposure information for the cohort was limited to CMV serostatus. HLA typing was unavailable for some donors at each locus, so association tests used only the typed subset. A group of highly shared sequence variants was considered likely to be a technical artifact of the sequencing pipeline. Specific HLA alleles were associated with more than 15,000 TCR beta sequences at a false discovery rate of 0.05 in a later analysis. Roughly uniform sequencing depth across donors was assumed in presence/absence analyses, although this assumption may not hold.

The cohort consisted of hundreds of healthy bone marrow donors. At the time of sampling, all cohort members were nominally healthy, though unrecorded immune exposures were likely present. The donor tested CMV seronegative, placing the donor among the approximately 400 seronegative members of the cohort. A peripheral blood sample was provided by each donor, and peripheral blood mononuclear cells were used for TCR beta sequencing. The Qiagen DNeasy Blood Extraction Kit was used to extract genomic DNA from the blood cell samples. Receptor amplification or capture employed the immunoSEQ multiplex PCR assay. A mixture of 60 forward primers for TCR Vbeta segments and 13 reverse primers for TCR Jbeta segments was used in the multiplex PCR. Amplification of the CDR3 region of rearranged TCR beta genes was performed with a multiplex PCR assay on genomic DNA. The Illumina HiSeq System was used to sequence the amplified TCR beta libraries as 87-base-pair reads. Per the original workflow: Across the 600 to 700 repertoires, a later analysis counted 80 million or so unique TCR beta chains, approximately 10 million of which were shared by at least two donors. Raw reads were error-corrected and collapsed into unique sequences by a nearest-neighbor algorithm in which closely related sequences were merged to remove PCR and sequencing errors. To assign V, D and J gene segments, CDR3 sequences were aligned to IMGT reference sequences. For a sequence to be retained, at least a six-nucleotide match to both a V gene segment and a J gene segment was required. A rearrangement counted as productive if the CDR3 had no stop codons and remained in frame with V and J, and every other rearrangement counted as non-productive. Following IMGT convention, CDR3 was defined as the stretch from the second conserved V-encoded cysteine to the conserved J-encoded phenylalanine. In an earlier analysis of more than 550 of the donors, sequences lacking an unambiguous match to a single V gene segment were excluded. In an earlier analysis of 450 to 700 of the donors, V segments were called functional above 56.7% productive rearrangements and were called segregating when the between-donor standard deviation exceeded 5%. A statistical classification framework was built to diagnose cytomegalovirus status from the catalog of TCR beta chain sequences. In a later analysis, V and J genes were assigned by comparing TCR nucleotide sequences against IMGT/GENE-DB human TR gene sequences. In a later analysis, CDR3 sequences and most-parsimonious VDJ recombination scenarios were assigned using the TCRdist pipeline. In a later analysis, every TCR beta chain was defined by the combination of its CDR3 amino acid sequence and its V-gene family, and reads without a unique V-gene family were dropped. A later analysis removed 592 highly shared, low-generation-probability nucleotide sequences to deal with suspected cross-contamination and a sequencing artifact. A later analysis calculated a clonal expansion index for each public chain from normalized within-repertoire ranks of inferred template counts. In a later analysis, generation probabilities were computed with a VDJ recombination model fitted to out-of-frame rearrangements, and the resulting probabilities were checked against IGoR. In a later analysis, TCR-TCR, TCR-HLA and TCR-CMV co-occurrence was scored with hypergeometric tests, and a repertoire-size bias correction was applied to TCR pairs. To estimate false discovery rates, a later analysis permuted the HLA or CMV assignments 20 times. In a later analysis, co-occurring TCRs were grouped using DBSCAN, and TCRdist sequence similarity was added for clustering within HLA-allele-positive subsets. For co-occurrence clustering, repertoires with fewer than 30,000 or more than 120,000 public chains were excluded, along with four to six repertoires with anomalous nucleotide sharing. Entries here come from immuneACCESS through TCRdb and include only in-frame sequences with V and J called. Some clones fail to appear in such tables; in the studies checked, an unresolved V gene covers under half of the shortfall, and the cause of the remainder is unknown. For V, J and clone size, that table is used; D and trimming come from the DNA. Recorded for this sample are under 150,000 clones; about 78% of them occurred a single time. The top ten constitute about 2.8% of the sample.

Including the terminal cysteine and phenylalanine, the CDR3 comprises 17 residues. Only the CDR3 portion is preserved as DNA: 51 bases, with reading frame beginning at the first base. Deletion took 0 bases off V and 7 bases off J, with a span of 19 bases between the germline ends. The germline V gene yields SGHTA for CDR1 and FQGNSA for CDR2. Remarks on this clone: Its antigen is unknown. Base qualities are not provided; no much larger clone lies one nucleotide away.

The chain is assembled from TRBV7-2 and TRBJ1-5; the D segment could be TRBD1, given 5 matching bases. Material for sequencing was PBMCs. The sequence was collected from a male donor in good health and CMV-seronegative. The CDR3 in this case is CASSLALMGGEAQPQHF. The DNA is TGTGCCAGCAGCTTAGCGCTAATGGGGGGGGAGGCCCAGCCCCAGCATTTT.